These 32 T cell receptor beta chains share one sample of origin, sequenced in a study of T cell responses to AZD1222 COVID-19 vaccine. This table comes from immunoSEQ multiplex PCR, and its TCRdb copy is limited to in-frame clones, with some not included. The sample carries 120,000 to 150,000 clones, approximately 94% recorded once. The sequenced sample was peripheral blood, obtained on day 0 of AZD1222 vaccination. All receptors come from an adult in good health.

V is TRBV4-2 and J is TRBJ2-2; tentative D call: TRBD2 (5 bases). The germline gives CDR1 LGHNA, CDR2 YNFKEQ. The CDR3 is 14 amino acids. Trimming removed 0 bases from V and 5 bases from J, with 7 bases in between. This chain's CDR3 is CASSQDERTGELFF. Written as DNA, the CDR3 is TGTGCCAGCAGCCAAGATGAGCGGACCGGGGAGCTGTTTTTT.

The chain combines TRBV5-6 with TRBJ2-3; 8 bases align to TRBD1. V shed 6 bases and J 3 bases; nucleotides not matched to a gene: 9. The germline V gene has CDR1 SGHDT and CDR2 YYEEEE. The CDR3 has 15 amino acids. The CDR3 loop is CASIRVDRGTDTQYF. DNA of the CDR3: TGTGCCAGCATAAGAGTCGACAGGGGAACAGATACGCAGTATTTT. The whole variable domain, filled in from reference TRBV5-6 and TRBJ2-3, reads DAGVTQSPTHLIKTRGQQVTLRCSPKSGHDTVSWYQQALGQGPQFIFQYYEEEERQRGNFPDRFSGHQFPNYSSELNVNALLLGDSALYLCASIRVDRGTDTQYFGPGTRLTVL.

This clone was counted a few times. Written as DNA, the CDR3 is TGTGCCACCAGCAGTAAAGGGGGAGCCTTCGGAGGCGAGCAGTTCTTC. This translates into CATSSKGGAFGGEQFF. The genes are TRBV15 and TRBJ2-1, with D possibly being TRBD1 (6 bases). CDR3 length equals 16 residues. Germline V gives CDR1 LNHNV, CDR2 YYDKDF (reference sequence). V lost 3 bases to trimming and J lost 10 bases, with 22 bases between them.

The chain joins TRBV2 to TRBJ1-3; D is ambiguous. CDR1 and CDR2 from the germline V gene are SNHLY and FYNNEI. CDR3 size: 13 residues. Trimming stripped 10 bases from V and 0 bases from J, with 10 bases between. CDR3 sequence: CATRSRSGNTIYF. As DNA, the CDR3 is TGTGCCACACGGAGCCGCTCTGGAAACACCATATATTTT.

The V gene is TRBV5-1, the J gene TRBJ2-1, with 10 positions matching TRBD2. The length of the CDR3 is 17 residues. V dropped 4 bases and J dropped 1; count of bases not matched to a gene: 8. Germline lookup yields CDR1 SGHRS and CDR2 YFSETQ. CDR3 residues: CASSPSGRVRSYNEQFF. In DNA, the CDR3 is TGCGCCAGCAGCCCCAGCGGGAGGGTTCGGTCCTACAATGAGCAGTTCTTC.

The chain recombines TRBV6-5 with TRBJ1-1; unclear D gene. This CDR3 region has 13 residues. Trimming shortened V by 0 bases and J by 7 bases, and 9 bases separated the two germline ends. CDR1 and CDR2 (germline): MNHEY, SVGAGI. The CDR3 DNA reads TGTGCCAGCAGTTACTCACCAACAGATGAAGCTTTCTTT. It translates to CASSYSPTDEAFF.

This chain connects TRBV3-1 (or the pseudogene TRBV3-2) to TRBJ2-2; D gene uncertain. This CDR3 is 15 amino acids long. Trimming stripped 6 bases from V and 5 bases from J, with 16 bases between. Germline V gene lookup returns CDR1 LGHDT and CDR2 YNNKEL (reference sequence). The CDR3 is CASSLVVLGTGELFF. The CDR3 region has the DNA TGTGCCAGCAGTCTGGTCGTCCTGGGGACCGGGGAGCTGTTTTTT.

This clone came up once. The chain combines TRBV4-2 with TRBJ1-1, with 9 bases lining up with TRBD1. With V trimmed by 7 bases and J by 1 base, 10 bases remained unmatched. The CDR3 extends over 16 amino acids. Germline V CDR1 and CDR2: LGHNA, YNFKEQ. The CDR3, as DNA: TGTGCCAGCACCCTCGGGACAGGGAGGCGGAACACTGAAGCTTTCTTT. Encoded protein: CASTLGTGRRNTEAFF.

The CDR3 loop reads CASSFSADTQYF. The CDR3 DNA follows: TGTGCCAGCAGTTTTTCGGCCGATACGCAGTATTTT. The gene calls are TRBV27 and TRBJ2-3, with D unresolved. Germline V CDR1 and CDR2: MNHEY, SMNVEV (reference sequence). The CDR3 totals 12 residues. V was shortened by 3 bases and J by 6 bases, with 7 bases between the two germline ends.

The CDR3 protein is CASSPSVNPNTGELFF. CDR3 bases: TGTGCCAGCTCGCCGTCGGTTAACCCGAACACCGGGGAGCTGTTTTTT. The V and J genes are TRBV18 and TRBJ2-2; D remains unclear. From germline, CDR1 is KGHSH and CDR2 LQKENI. V lost 6 bases, J lost 0 bases, and 14 bases lay in between. The CDR3 has 16 amino acids.

The genes are TRBV5-4 and TRBJ1-2; tentative D call: TRBD1 (5 bases). Germline V CDR1 and CDR2: SGHNT, YYREEE (reference sequence). V was trimmed by 5 bases and J by 4 bases, leaving 18 bases between them. This CDR3 comprises 15 residues. The CDR3 is CASSTPARGPYGYTF. CDR3 coding DNA: TGTGCCAGCAGTACGCCCGCACGGGGACCCTATGGCTACACCTTC.

V and J are TRBV5-5 and TRBJ2-7, with a weak D call TRBD2 (5 bases). V gave up 2 bases and J gave up 4 bases, with 13 bases separating them. Germline CDR1 and CDR2: SGHKS and YYEKEE (reference sequence). The CDR3 has 14 amino acids. CDR3 nucleotides: TGTGCCAGCAGCTTAATTGGGTCGGGGTACGAGCAGTACTTC. It codes for CASSLIGSGYEQYF.

The J gene is TRBJ2-7, the V gene TRBV19, with D possibly called TRBD1 or TRBD2 (5 bases each). V was pared by 5 bases and J by 2 bases, with 10 bases between. This CDR3 region has 13 residues. Germline V gives CDR1 LNHDA, CDR2 SQIVND (reference sequence). The CDR3 DNA follows: TGTGCCAGTAGTCCGGGACGTACCTACGAGCAGTACTTC. It yields the protein CASSPGRTYEQYF.

The rearrangement links TRBV13 to TRBJ1-1, with TRBD1 identical over 7 bases. The CDR3 has 15 residues. CDR1 is PRHDT, CDR2 FYEKMQ, per germline (reference sequence). J was trimmed by 1 base and V by 2 bases; bases with no gene match: 4. The CDR3 sequence: CASSLRGGGNTEAFF. The CDR3 coding sequence is TGTGCCAGCAGCTTAAGAGGGGGCGGGAACACTGAAGCTTTCTTT.

The V call is TRBV6-6, the J call TRBJ1-1; 10 bases agree with TRBD1. Trimming cost V 6 bases and J 8 bases; bases outside gene matches: 6. Germline values: CDR1 MNHNY, CDR2 SVGAGI (reference sequence). The CDR3 is 13 amino acids. Written as DNA, the CDR3 is TGTGCCAGCAGACCCGGACAGGGGGGGGAAGCTTTCTTT. Protein product: CASRPGQGGEAFF.

This clone occurred once. The genes are TRBV7-6 and TRBJ2-1; D is possibly TRBD1 or TRBD2 (5 bases each). CDR3 length equals 11 residues. CDR1 is SGHVS, CDR2 FNYEAQ, per germline. The V end lost 1 base, the J end lost 10 bases, and 5 bases lay between the germline ends. CDR3 in amino acids: CASSLGGEQFF. The CDR3 region has the DNA TGTGCCAGCAGCTTAGGGGGGGAGCAGTTCTTC.

The chain joins TRBV27 to TRBJ2-7; D is perhaps TRBD1 (6 bases). Germline CDR1 MNHEY, CDR2 SMNVEV (reference sequence). Trimming shortened V by 2 bases and J by 2 bases, and 10 bases separated the two germline ends. This CDR3 comprises 14 residues. CDR3 loop: CASSLHRAPYEQYF. CDR3 in DNA: TGTGCCAGCAGTTTACACAGGGCCCCCTACGAGCAGTACTTC.

V is TRBV4-1 and J is TRBJ2-1; unclear D gene. Between the trimmed V and J ends, which lost 1 base and 6 bases, there was a span of 4 bases. Germline assignment: CDR1 MGHRA and CDR2 YSYEKL. The CDR3 is 12 residues long. In DNA form, the CDR3 reads TGCGCCAGCAGCCAAGTCCTCAATGAGCAGTTCTTC. It translates to CASSQVLNEQFF.

The chain is built from TRBV30 and TRBJ1-3; D not resolved. CDR3 size: 13 residues. Germline CDR1 is GTSNPN and CDR2 is SVGIG (reference sequence). V lost 0 bases and J lost 4, with 7 bases in between. CDR3 in DNA: TGTGCCTGGAGTGTAGGCTCCGGAAACACCATATATTTT. Translating it yields CAWSVGSGNTIYF.

As regards this clone: Other DNA sequences in this specimen translate into the identical CDR3. The chain couples TRBV5-1 to TRBJ2-2, with 7 bases lining up with TRBD1. CDR1 is SGHRS and CDR2 is YFSETQ in the germline V gene. Trimming at V came to 4 bases and at J to 1 base, leaving 1 base not matched to a gene. The CDR3 is made up of 14 amino acids. The CDR3 spells CASSRDRNTGELFF. DNA of the CDR3: TGCGCCAGCAGCCGGGACAGGAACACCGGGGAGCTGTTTTTT.

The rearrangement uses TRBV5-1 and TRBJ1-1, with D tentatively TRBD1 (5 bases). V was clipped by 7 bases and J by 5 bases, with 9 bases between them. The CDR3 has 11 amino acids. Germline CDR1 and CDR2: SGHRS and YFSETQ. This CDR3 is CASLGDTEAFF. The CDR3 coding sequence is TGCGCCAGCCTAGGGGATACTGAAGCTTTCTTT.

The genes are TRBV6-5 and TRBJ2-1; TRBD2 agrees at 9 bases. This CDR3 is 15 amino acids long. Germline V lookup: CDR1 MNHEY, CDR2 SVGAGI. The trim removed 4 bases at V and 6 bases at J, leaving 7 bases unmatched. CDR3 coding DNA: TGTGCCAGCAGTTCCCCCTGGCGGGAGGGCAATGAGCAGTTCTTC. Protein sequence: CASSSPWREGNEQFF.

The J gene is TRBJ2-2, the V gene TRBV9; 9 bases fit TRBD2. Per germline, CDR1 SGDLS and CDR2 YYNGEE. J lost 4 bases, V lost 0 bases, and 7 bases had no gene match. The CDR3 runs 17 residues. CDR3 loop: CASSVVGSGGLTGELFF. In DNA form, the CDR3 reads TGTGCCAGCAGCGTAGTAGGTAGCGGGGGCCTCACCGGGGAGCTGTTTTTT.

Details on this clone: Its ends do not fully match the called genes, so a read error is possible. V gene TRBV7-7 combines with J gene TRBJ1-1; D remains unclear. The germline gives CDR1 SSHAT, CDR2 FNYEAQ (reference sequence). CDR3 size: 12 residues. For the CDR3, the DNA is TGTGCTAGCAGCCCCTTCCCCACTGAAGCTTTCTTT. Encoded protein: CASSPFPTEAFF.

To note about this clone: The sample contains more than one DNA sequence encoding this CDR3. The rearrangement uses TRBV5-8 and TRBJ1-2; no clear D. CDR3 size: 12 residues. Trimming removed 4 bases from V and 5 bases from J, with 9 bases in between. Germline CDR1 is SGHTS and CDR2 is YDEGEE. CDR3 sequence reads: CASSPRSYGYTF. The CDR3 DNA sequence: TGTGCCAGCAGCCCCCGGTCTTATGGCTACACCTTC.

This chain joins TRBV12-5 and TRBJ2-1; TRBD2 might be the D (6 bases). The V gene's germline CDR1 is LGHNT and CDR2 FRNRAP. Between the trimmed V and J ends, which lost 5 bases and 0 bases, there was a span of 14 bases. The CDR3 runs 16 residues. The CDR3 here is CASGPPGRSSYNEQFF. The CDR3 DNA reads TGTGCTAGTGGTCCACCAGGGAGGAGCTCCTACAATGAGCAGTTCTTC.

CDR3 sequence reads: CASRGTLLPRELFF. DNA of the CDR3: TGTGCCAGCAGAGGGACACTGCTTCCCCGGGAGCTGTTTTTT. The chain has TRBV3-1 (or the pseudogene TRBV3-2) and TRBJ2-2; tentatively, D is TRBD1 (6 bases). Germline values: CDR1 LGHDT, CDR2 YNNKEL (reference sequence). The CDR3 has 14 residues. Trimming removed 6 bases at V and 9 bases at J, with 17 bases between.

The chain employs TRBV29-1 and TRBJ2-1; a weak D match, TRBD2 (5 bases). Germline-derived CDR1 and CDR2 are SQVTM and ANQGSEA. This CDR3 has 13 residues. V shed 6 bases and J shed 4 bases, with 13 bases lying between them. CDR3 amino acids: CSVGDLVYNEQFF. The CDR3 bases are TGCAGCGTGGGAGACCTGGTATACAATGAGCAGTTCTTC.

This chain connects TRBV19 to TRBJ1-2; tentatively, D is TRBD1 (5 bases). V shed 9 bases and J shed 0 bases, with 23 bases lying between them. CDR1 LNHDA and CDR2 SQIVND come from the germline V gene (reference sequence). The CDR3 is 17 amino acids. Here the CDR3 reads CASNGATESYPNYGYTF. For the CDR3, the DNA is TGTGCCAGCAACGGAGCGACAGAGAGTTATCCTAACTATGGCTACACCTTC.

The rearrangement uses TRBV5-6 and TRBJ2-5, with 8 bases fitting TRBD2. This CDR3 spans 15 amino acids. CDR1 and CDR2 from the germline V gene are SGHDT and YYEEEE. Losses at the gene ends were 2 bases for V and 5 bases for J; bases not matched to a gene: 8. CDR3 in DNA: TGTGCCAGCAGCTTAACTAGCGGACCTCTTGAGACCCAGTACTTC. Translation: CASSLTSGPLETQYF.

The chain carries TRBV19 and TRBJ2-7; 7 bases map to TRBD1. Germline loops: CDR1 LNHDA, CDR2 SQIVND (reference sequence). V gave up 6 bases and J gave up 1 base; unmatched junction bases: 9. This CDR3 comprises 15 residues. CDR3 nucleotide sequence: TGTGCCAGTAGCCAAGAAGCAGGGGGTTCCTACGAGCAGTACTTC. Amino acids: CASSQEAGGSYEQYF.

A word on this clone: Its ends do not fully match the called genes, so a read error is possible. The V gene is TRBV13, the J gene TRBJ2-1, with 13 bases matching TRBD2. Germline CDR1 is PRHDT and CDR2 is FYEKMQ (reference sequence). The CDR3 has 14 amino acids. This CDR3 is CASSIGTSGAEQFF. The CDR3 DNA reads as TGTGCCAGCAGCATAGGGACTAGCGGGGCTGAGCAGTTCTTC.